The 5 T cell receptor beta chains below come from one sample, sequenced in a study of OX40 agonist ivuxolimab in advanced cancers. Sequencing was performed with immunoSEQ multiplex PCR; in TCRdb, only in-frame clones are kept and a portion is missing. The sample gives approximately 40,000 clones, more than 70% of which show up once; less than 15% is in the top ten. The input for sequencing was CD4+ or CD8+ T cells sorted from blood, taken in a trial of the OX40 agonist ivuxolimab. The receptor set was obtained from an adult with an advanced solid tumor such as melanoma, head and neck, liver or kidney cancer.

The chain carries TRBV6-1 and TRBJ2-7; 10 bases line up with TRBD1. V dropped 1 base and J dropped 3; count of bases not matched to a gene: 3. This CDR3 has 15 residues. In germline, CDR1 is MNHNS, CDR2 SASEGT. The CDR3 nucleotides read TGTGCCAGCAGTGAAGAGACAGGGGGCGGCTACGAGCAGTACTTC. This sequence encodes CASSEETGGGYEQYF.

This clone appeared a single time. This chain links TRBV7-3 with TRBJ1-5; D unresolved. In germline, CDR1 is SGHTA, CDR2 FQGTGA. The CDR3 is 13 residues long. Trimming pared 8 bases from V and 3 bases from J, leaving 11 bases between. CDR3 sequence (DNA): TGTGCCAGCGCGATCGGATACAATCAGCCCCAGCATTTT. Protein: CASAIGYNQPQHF.

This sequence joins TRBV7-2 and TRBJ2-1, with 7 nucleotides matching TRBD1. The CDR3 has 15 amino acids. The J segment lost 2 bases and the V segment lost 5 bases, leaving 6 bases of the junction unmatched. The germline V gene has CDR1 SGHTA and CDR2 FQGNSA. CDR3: CASSPGTATYNEQFF. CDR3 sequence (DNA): TGTGCCAGCAGCCCCGGGACAGCAACCTACAATGAGCAGTTCTTC.

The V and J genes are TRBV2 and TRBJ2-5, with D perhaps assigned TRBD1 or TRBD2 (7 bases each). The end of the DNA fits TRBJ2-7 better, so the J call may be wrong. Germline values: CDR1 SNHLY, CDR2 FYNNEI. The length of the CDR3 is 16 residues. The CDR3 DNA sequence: TGTGCCAGCGGGGGGGGAGCGACAGGGTACCCCTACGAGCAGTACTTC. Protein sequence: CASGGGATGYPYEQYF.

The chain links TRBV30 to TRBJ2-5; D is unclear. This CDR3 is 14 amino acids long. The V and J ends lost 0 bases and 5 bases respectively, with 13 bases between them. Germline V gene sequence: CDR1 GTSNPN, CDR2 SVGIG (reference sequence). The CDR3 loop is CAWSVNMAGETQYF. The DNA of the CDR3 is TGTGCCTGGAGTGTTAACATGGCTGGGGAGACCCAGTACTTC.